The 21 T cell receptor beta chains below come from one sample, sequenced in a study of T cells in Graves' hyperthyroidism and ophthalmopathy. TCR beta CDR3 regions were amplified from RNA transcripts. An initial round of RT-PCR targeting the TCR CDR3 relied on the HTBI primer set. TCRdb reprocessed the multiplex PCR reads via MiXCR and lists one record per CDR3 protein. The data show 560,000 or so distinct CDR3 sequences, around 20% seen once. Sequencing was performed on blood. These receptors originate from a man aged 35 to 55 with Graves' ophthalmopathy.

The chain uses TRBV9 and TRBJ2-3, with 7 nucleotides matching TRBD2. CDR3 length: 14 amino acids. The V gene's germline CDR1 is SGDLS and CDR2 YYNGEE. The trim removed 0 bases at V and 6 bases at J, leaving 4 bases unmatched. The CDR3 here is CASSVVSGADTQYF. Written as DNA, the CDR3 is TGTGCCAGCAGCGTAGTAAGCGGGGCGGATACGCAGTATTTT.

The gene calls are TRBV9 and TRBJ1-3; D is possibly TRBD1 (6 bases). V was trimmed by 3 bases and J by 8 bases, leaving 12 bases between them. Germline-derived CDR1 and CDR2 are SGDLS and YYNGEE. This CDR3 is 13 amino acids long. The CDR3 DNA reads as TGTGCCAGCAGCGAAATACAGGGAGACACCATATATTTT. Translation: CASSEIQGDTIYF.

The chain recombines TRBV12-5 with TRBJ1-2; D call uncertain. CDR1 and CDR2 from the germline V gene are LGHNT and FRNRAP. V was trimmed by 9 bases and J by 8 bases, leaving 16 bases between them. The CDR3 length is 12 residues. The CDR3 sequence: CASLDGGWGYTF. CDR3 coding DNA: TGTGCTAGCCTGGACGGCGGCTGGGGCTACACCTTC.

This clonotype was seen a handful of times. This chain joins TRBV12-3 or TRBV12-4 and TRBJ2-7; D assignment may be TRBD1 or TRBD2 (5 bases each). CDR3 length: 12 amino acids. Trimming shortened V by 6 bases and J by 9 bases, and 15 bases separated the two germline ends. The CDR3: CASSPGSGGQYF. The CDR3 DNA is TGTGCCAGCAGCCCGGGGTCTGGGGGGCAGTACTTC.

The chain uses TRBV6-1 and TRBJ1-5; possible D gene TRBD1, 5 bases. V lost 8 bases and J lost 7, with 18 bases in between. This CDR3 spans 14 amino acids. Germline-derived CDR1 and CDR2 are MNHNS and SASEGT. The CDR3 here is CASEGGGNKQPQHF. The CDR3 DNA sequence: TGTGCCAGCGAGGGCGGGGGGAATAAGCAGCCCCAGCATTTT.

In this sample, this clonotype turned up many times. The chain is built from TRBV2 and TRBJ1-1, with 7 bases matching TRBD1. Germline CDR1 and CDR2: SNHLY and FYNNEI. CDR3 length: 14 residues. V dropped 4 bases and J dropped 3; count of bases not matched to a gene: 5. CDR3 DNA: TGTGCCAGCAGTGCGACAGGGAGGGACACTGAAGCTTTCTTT. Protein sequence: CASSATGRDTEAFF.

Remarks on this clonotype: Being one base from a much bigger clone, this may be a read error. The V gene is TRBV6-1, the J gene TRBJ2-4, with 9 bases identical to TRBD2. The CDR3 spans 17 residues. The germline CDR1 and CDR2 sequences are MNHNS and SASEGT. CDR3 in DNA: TGTGCCAGCTCCCGCGTTCGATTGCGGGAGGGCCAAAACATTCGGTACTTC. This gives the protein CASSRVRLREGQNIRYF.

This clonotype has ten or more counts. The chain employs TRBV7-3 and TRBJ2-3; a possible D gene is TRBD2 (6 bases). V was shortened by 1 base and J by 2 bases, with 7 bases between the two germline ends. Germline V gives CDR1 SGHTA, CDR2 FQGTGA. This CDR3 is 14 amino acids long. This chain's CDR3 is CASSLRDFTDTQYF. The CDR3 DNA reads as TGTGCCAGCAGCTTAAGGGACTTCACAGATACGCAGTATTTT.

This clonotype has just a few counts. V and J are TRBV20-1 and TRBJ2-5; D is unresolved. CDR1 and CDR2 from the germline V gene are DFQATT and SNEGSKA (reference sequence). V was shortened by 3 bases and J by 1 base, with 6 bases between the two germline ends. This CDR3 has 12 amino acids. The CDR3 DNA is TGCAGTGCTAGTGGGGTCCAAGAGACCCAGTACTTC. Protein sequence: CSASGVQETQYF.

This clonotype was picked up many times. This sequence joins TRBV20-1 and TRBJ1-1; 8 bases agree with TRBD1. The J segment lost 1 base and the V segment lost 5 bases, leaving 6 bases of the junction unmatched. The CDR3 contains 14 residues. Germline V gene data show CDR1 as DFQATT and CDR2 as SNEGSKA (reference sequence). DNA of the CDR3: TGCAGTGCTTACCGACAGGGGTCGAACACTGAAGCTTTCTTT. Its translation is CSAYRQGSNTEAFF.

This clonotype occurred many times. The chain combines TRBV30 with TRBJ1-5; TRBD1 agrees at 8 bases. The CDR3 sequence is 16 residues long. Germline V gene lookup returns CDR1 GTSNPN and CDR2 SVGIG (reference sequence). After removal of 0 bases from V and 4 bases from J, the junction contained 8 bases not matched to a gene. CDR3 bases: TGTGCCTGGAGTGTATCAGGACAGGGACGGAATCAGCCCCAGCATTTT. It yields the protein CAWSVSGQGRNQPQHF.

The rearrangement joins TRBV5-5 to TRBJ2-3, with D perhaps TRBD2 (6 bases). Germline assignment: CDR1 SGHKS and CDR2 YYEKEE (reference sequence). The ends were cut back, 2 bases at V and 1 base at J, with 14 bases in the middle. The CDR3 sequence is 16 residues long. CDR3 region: CASSFLPGGGTDTQYF. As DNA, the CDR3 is TGTGCCAGCAGCTTTCTTCCAGGAGGGGGCACAGATACGCAGTATTTT.

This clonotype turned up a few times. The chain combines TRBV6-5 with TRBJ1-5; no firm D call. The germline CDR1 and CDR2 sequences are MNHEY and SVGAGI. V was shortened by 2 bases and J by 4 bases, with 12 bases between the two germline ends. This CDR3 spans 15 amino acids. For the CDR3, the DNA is TGTGCCAGCAGTTACGCCCCACCGGGGAATCAGCCCCAGCATTTT. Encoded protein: CASSYAPPGNQPQHF.

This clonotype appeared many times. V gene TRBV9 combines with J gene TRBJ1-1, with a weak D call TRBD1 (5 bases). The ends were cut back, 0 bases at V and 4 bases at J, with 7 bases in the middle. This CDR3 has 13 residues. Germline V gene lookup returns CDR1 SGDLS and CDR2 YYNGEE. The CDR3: CASSVVQGTEAFF. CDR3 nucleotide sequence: TGTGCCAGCAGCGTAGTTCAGGGCACTGAAGCTTTCTTT.

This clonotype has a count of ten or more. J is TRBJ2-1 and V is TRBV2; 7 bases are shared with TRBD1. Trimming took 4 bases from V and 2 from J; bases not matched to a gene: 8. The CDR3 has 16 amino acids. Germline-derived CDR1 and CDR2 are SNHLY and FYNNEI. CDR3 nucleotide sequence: TGTGCCAGCAGTGTCTATTTAGGGGGCGCCTACAATGAGCAGTTCTTC. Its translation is CASSVYLGGAYNEQFF.

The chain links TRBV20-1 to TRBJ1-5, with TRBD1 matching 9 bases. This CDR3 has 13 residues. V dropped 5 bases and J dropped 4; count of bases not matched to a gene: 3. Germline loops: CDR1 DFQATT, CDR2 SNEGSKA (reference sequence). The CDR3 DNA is TGCAGTGCTGGGACAGGGCCTAATCAGCCCCAGCATTTT. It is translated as CSAGTGPNQPQHF.

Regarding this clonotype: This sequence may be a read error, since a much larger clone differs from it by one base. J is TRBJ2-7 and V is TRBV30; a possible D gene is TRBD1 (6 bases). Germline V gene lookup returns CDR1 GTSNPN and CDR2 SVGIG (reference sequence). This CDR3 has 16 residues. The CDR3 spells CAWSHPRRAGEYERYF. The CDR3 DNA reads TGTGCCTGGAGTCACCCAAGACGGGCAGGGGAATACGAGCGGTACTTC.

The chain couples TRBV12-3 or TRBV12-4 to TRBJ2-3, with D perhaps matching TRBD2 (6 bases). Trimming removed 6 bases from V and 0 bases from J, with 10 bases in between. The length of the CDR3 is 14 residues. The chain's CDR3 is CASRQRVSTDTQYF. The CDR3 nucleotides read TGTGCCAGCAGGCAGCGGGTCAGCACAGATACGCAGTATTTT.

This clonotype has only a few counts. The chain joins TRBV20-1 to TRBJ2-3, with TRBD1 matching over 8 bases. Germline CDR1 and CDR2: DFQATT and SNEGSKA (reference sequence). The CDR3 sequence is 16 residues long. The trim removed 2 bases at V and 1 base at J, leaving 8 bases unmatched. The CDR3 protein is CSARSPTGAGTDTQYF. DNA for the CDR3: TGCAGTGCTAGATCACCGACAGGGGCGGGCACAGATACGCAGTATTTT.

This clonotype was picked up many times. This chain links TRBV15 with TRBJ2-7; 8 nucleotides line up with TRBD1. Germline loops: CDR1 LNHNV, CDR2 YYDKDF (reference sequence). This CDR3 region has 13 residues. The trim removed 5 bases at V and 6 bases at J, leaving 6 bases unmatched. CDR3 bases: TGTGCCACCAGCTTTACAGGGGGAGGCGAGCAGTACTTC. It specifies CATSFTGGGEQYF.

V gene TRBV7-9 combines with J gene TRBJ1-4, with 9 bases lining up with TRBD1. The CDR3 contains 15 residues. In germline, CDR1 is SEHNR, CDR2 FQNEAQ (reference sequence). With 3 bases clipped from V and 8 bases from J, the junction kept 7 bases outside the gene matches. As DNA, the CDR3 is TGTGCCAGCAGCTTTGGCGACAGGGGGTTGGAAAAACTGTTTTTT. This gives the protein CASSFGDRGLEKLFF.